The 26 T cell receptor beta chains below come from one sample, sequenced in a study of shared clonotypes between healthy human individuals. TCRdb's table, derived via immunoSEQ multiplex PCR, lists solely in-frame clones and lacks some. This table holds around 320,000 clones, over 75% found once. The sample was memory CD8+ T cells sorted from blood. Subset described: CD45RO+ cells pooled with CCR7-negative TemRA cells. The receptors were gathered from a man younger than 30 in good health.

The CDR3 is CASSQDVPDAYNEQFF. The CDR3, as DNA: TGCGCCAGCAGCCAAGATGTACCGGACGCTTACAATGAGCAGTTCTTC. The chain uses TRBV4-1 and TRBJ2-1; D ambiguous. The CDR3 sequence is 16 residues long. CDR1 and CDR2 from the germline V gene are MGHRA and YSYEKL. V was pared by 0 bases and J by 4 bases, with 13 bases between.

The chain employs TRBV4-3 and TRBJ2-7; a weak D match, TRBD2 (7 bases). This CDR3 contains 15 residues. V was trimmed by 4 bases and J by 0 bases, leaving 13 bases between them. Germline V gene sequence: CDR1 LGHNA, CDR2 YSLEER. DNA of the CDR3: TGCGCCAGCAGCCCGGGGGGCGGGCCCTCCTACGAGCAGTACTTC. It yields the protein CASSPGGGPSYEQYF.

This chain links TRBV6-5 with TRBJ2-1, with a weak D call TRBD2 (6 bases). V was trimmed by 6 bases and J by 8 bases, leaving 20 bases between them. The V gene's germline CDR1 is MNHEY and CDR2 SVGAGI. The CDR3 contains 15 residues. CDR3 DNA: TGTGCCAGCAGCCTTCAGGACTACGAGGGCTATGAGCAGTTCTTC. This gives the protein CASSLQDYEGYEQFF.

The chain is built from TRBV6-6 and TRBJ1-2, with unresolved D. This CDR3 has 14 amino acids. V lost 7 bases, J lost 2 bases, and 14 bases lay in between. Germline CDR1 and CDR2: MNHNY and SVGAGI (reference sequence). The CDR3 reads CASNTVRANYGYTF. In DNA, the CDR3 is TGTGCCAGCAATACAGTTAGAGCCAACTATGGCTACACCTTC.

This chain joins TRBV28 and TRBJ1-5, with TRBD1 matching over 8 bases. This CDR3 is built from 14 residues. V dropped 6 bases and J dropped 7; count of bases not matched to a gene: 8. In germline, CDR1 is MDHEN, CDR2 SYDVKM. CDR3 loop: CASRKQGGKQPQHF. The DNA for the CDR3 is TGTGCCAGCAGAAAACAGGGGGGTAAACAGCCCCAGCATTTT.

The genes are TRBV27 and TRBJ2-6; D is ambiguous. Deletions cut 6 bases from V and 2 bases from J, with 2 bases between. Germline V gene data show CDR1 as MNHEY and CDR2 as SMNVEV (reference sequence). The CDR3 totals 12 residues. The CDR3 nucleotides are TGTGCCAGCAGCCCTGGGGCCAACGTCCTGACTTTC. It specifies CASSPGANVLTF.

The chain combines TRBV11-1 with TRBJ2-2, with a weak D call TRBD1 (5 bases). Trimming took off 0 bases at V and 8 bases at J, with 22 bases between the two ends. Germline CDR1 SGHAT, CDR2 FQDESV (reference sequence). The CDR3 has 18 residues. The CDR3 DNA follows: TGTGCCAGCAGCTTAGCGGTGGTACAGGCCGCCCTTGTAGGGGAGCTGTTTTTT. This encodes CASSLAVVQAALVGELFF.

The chain recombines TRBV11-3 with TRBJ2-1, with D perhaps given as TRBD1 or TRBD2 (5 bases each). Deletions cut 1 base from V and 0 bases from J, with 19 bases between. The CDR3 consists of 19 residues. Looked up from germline, CDR1 is SGHNT and CDR2 is YENEEA. CDR3 protein: CASSLVTGRSSSSYNEQFF. In nucleotides, the CDR3 is TGTGCCAGCAGCTTAGTAACGGGGCGGAGTTCTAGCTCCTACAATGAGCAGTTCTTC.

This clone was counted at least ten times. The rearrangement joins TRBV10-2 to TRBJ2-4, with D possibly matching TRBD2 (6 bases). The CDR3 has 13 residues. The V and J ends lost 3 bases and 8 bases respectively, with 11 bases between them. The V gene's germline CDR1 is WSHSY and CDR2 SAAADI. In DNA, the CDR3 is TGCGCCAGCAGTGAAGGAGGGGCGGACATTCAGTACTTC. This sequence encodes CASSEGGADIQYF.

The chain carries TRBV7-9 and TRBJ1-6; TRBD1 aligns across 9 bases. This CDR3 has 17 amino acids. The V segment lost 3 bases and the J segment 2 bases; nucleotides outside the gene matches: 5. From germline, CDR1 is SEHNR and CDR2 FQNEAQ (reference sequence). The CDR3 nucleotides are TGTGCCAGCAGCTTGACTACAGGGGGCCCCTATAATTCACCCCTCCACTTT. Protein sequence: CASSLTTGGPYNSPLHF.

In its sample, this clone was seen a few times. The chain couples TRBV7-9 to TRBJ2-1; TRBD2 aligns across 8 bases. The CDR3 totals 19 residues. Germline trimming cut 1 base from V and 7 bases from J; bases unmatched to any gene: 18. Germline-derived CDR1 and CDR2 are SEHNR and FQNEAQ (reference sequence). The CDR3 loop is CASSLGTGGPAGVGNEQFF. CDR3 sequence (DNA): TGTGCCAGCAGCTTAGGAACGGGGGGTCCAGCGGGAGTTGGGAATGAGCAGTTCTTC.

The V call is TRBV18, the J call TRBJ2-7; perhaps TRBD1 as D (6 bases). The germline V gene encodes CDR1 KGHSH and CDR2 LQKENI. V was pared by 2 bases and J by 3 bases, with 14 bases between. The CDR3 totals 15 residues. The CDR3 is CASSPGDTSSYEQYF. The CDR3 region has the DNA TGTGCCAGCTCACCAGGGGACACATCAAGCTACGAGCAGTACTTC. The full variable domain, in which reference TRBV18 and TRBJ2-7 provide the parts outside the CDR3, is NAGVMQNPRHLVRRRGQEARLRCSPMKGHSHVYWYRQLPEEGLKFMVYLQKENIIDESGMPKERFSAEFPKEGPSILRIQQVVRGDSAAYFCASSPGDTSSYEQYFGPGTRLTVT.

This rearrangement joins TRBV2 to TRBJ2-7; 9 nucleotides line up with TRBD2. The CDR3 runs to 17 residues. CDR1 SNHLY and CDR2 FYNNEI come from the germline V gene. After removal of 1 base from V and 4 bases from J, the junction contained 11 bases not matched to a gene. CDR3 loop: CASSEGRLSGGRYEQYF. The CDR3, as DNA: TGTGCCAGCAGTGAAGGGAGACTAAGCGGGGGGAGATACGAGCAGTACTTC.

This sequence joins TRBV10-2 and TRBJ2-1; 11 bases agree with TRBD1. The germline V gene has CDR1 WSHSY and CDR2 SAAADI. CDR3 size: 14 residues. Losses at the gene ends were 8 bases for V and 9 bases for J; bases not matched to a gene: 9. DNA for the CDR3: TGCGCCAGCGGCCCCGGACAGGGGGCCAGTGAGCAGTTCTTC. It codes for CASGPGQGASEQFF.

CDR3 sequence reads: CAWSEGSGTEAFF. CDR3 coding DNA: TGTGCCTGGAGTGAGGGTTCAGGCACTGAAGCTTTCTTT. The rearrangement joins TRBV30 to TRBJ1-1; D is unclear. Trimming cost V 1 base and J 4 bases, with 10 bases left between them. Germline loops: CDR1 GTSNPN, CDR2 SVGIG (reference sequence). This CDR3 is 13 amino acids long.

The chain employs TRBV7-9 and TRBJ1-6; D unclear. V lost 1 base, J lost 7 bases, and 2 bases lay in between. The CDR3 length is 12 residues. CDR1 is SEHNR, CDR2 FQNEAQ, per germline (reference sequence). CDR3 nucleotide sequence: TGTGCCAGCAGCTTAGGCAATTCACCCCTCCACTTT. It specifies CASSLGNSPLHF.

CDR3 loop: CASSRKTGGYQETQYF. In DNA form, the CDR3 reads TGTGCCAGCAGCCGTAAAACAGGGGGCTACCAAGAGACCCAGTACTTC. This chain joins TRBV14 and TRBJ2-5; TRBD1 matches 9 bases. The CDR3 is 16 amino acids. J gave up 0 bases and V 4 bases, and 6 bases lay outside the gene matches. In germline, CDR1 is SGHDN, CDR2 FVKESK.

The chain joins TRBV5-4 to TRBJ2-3; D is uncertain. The CDR3 is 14 residues long. Trimming stripped 2 bases from V and 4 bases from J, with 11 bases between. The V gene's germline CDR1 is SGHNT and CDR2 YYREEE (reference sequence). In DNA form, the CDR3 reads TGTGCCAGCAGCTTCAATCCGATTGCAGATACGCAGTATTTT. Its translation: CASSFNPIADTQYF.

The chain couples TRBV7-2 to TRBJ2-3, with TRBD1 identical over 8 bases. The CDR3 runs to 14 residues. Germline assignment: CDR1 SGHTA and CDR2 FQGNSA. J lost 8 bases, V lost 3 bases, and 7 bases had no gene match. The CDR3 is CASSLGTGVATQYF. The DNA of the CDR3 is TGTGCCAGCAGCTTGGGGACAGGTGTCGCTACGCAGTATTTT.

In its sample, this clone was seen a few times. The V call is TRBV27, the J call TRBJ1-5, with unresolved D. The V gene's germline CDR1 is MNHEY and CDR2 SMNVEV (reference sequence). CDR3 size: 14 residues. Trimming took off 5 bases at V and 6 bases at J, with 14 bases between the two ends. The CDR3 nucleotides are TGTGCCAGCAGTCCCCTCTCCGACCGTCAGCCCCAGCATTTT. Protein: CASSPLSDRQPQHF.

This sequence joins TRBV7-2 and TRBJ2-7; D remains ambiguous. Germline lookup yields CDR1 SGHTA and CDR2 FQGNSA. The CDR3 extends over 13 amino acids. V was trimmed by 0 bases and J by 5 bases, leaving 8 bases between them. This CDR3 reads CASSLALSHEQYF. CDR3 bases: TGTGCCAGCAGCTTAGCCCTCTCGCACGAGCAGTACTTC.

This chain uses TRBV5-4 with TRBJ2-7; the match to TRBD1 covers 12 bases. Germline V gene sequence: CDR1 SGHNT, CDR2 YYREEE (reference sequence). The CDR3 sequence is 14 residues long. V lost 3 bases, J lost 4 bases, and 2 bases stayed unmatched. The DNA of the CDR3 is TGTGCCAGCAGCTCGGGACAGGGGGCTTACGAGCAGTACTTC. Translating gives CASSSGQGAYEQYF.

DNA of the CDR3: TGCGCCAGCTACGCGCTGGAATCGAACACCGGGGAGCTGTTTTTT. Translating gives CASYALESNTGELFF. The rearrangement joins TRBV5-1 to TRBJ2-2; D unclear. CDR1 and CDR2 (germline): SGHRS, YFSETQ. V lost 7 bases and J 0 bases, leaving 13 bases between the germline ends. This CDR3 has 15 amino acids.

The rearrangement joins TRBV28 to TRBJ2-7; no clear D. In germline, CDR1 is MDHEN, CDR2 SYDVKM. The CDR3 is 15 amino acids. V was pared by 3 bases and J by 2 bases, with 14 bases between. As DNA, the CDR3 is TGTGCCAGCAGTTTGGGTTCGGCAGCCCCCTACGAGCAGTACTTC. It is translated as CASSLGSAAPYEQYF.

The CDR3 coding sequence is TGCGCCAGCAGCCAAGATCTAGCGGGAGAACCAATGGATACGCAGTATTTT. Translated, it gives CASSQDLAGEPMDTQYF. The chain combines TRBV4-3 with TRBJ2-3; 10 bases line up with TRBD2. After removal of 0 bases from V and 6 bases from J, the junction contained 9 bases not matched to a gene. Germline V gives CDR1 LGHNA, CDR2 YSLEER. The CDR3 is 17 residues long.

This chain connects TRBV5-1 to TRBJ2-3, with a weak D call TRBD1 (5 bases). Looked up from germline, CDR1 is SGHRS and CDR2 is YFSETQ. V was clipped by 1 base and J by 5 bases, with 20 bases between them. The CDR3 length is 17 residues. CDR3 sequence (DNA): TGCGCCAGCAGCTTGACCCCGCGACAGCCCTTGGGAGATACGCAGTATTTT. Residues: CASSLTPRQPLGDTQYF.